These 27 T cell receptor beta chains share one sample of origin, sequenced in a study of tumor-infiltrating lymphocytes in primary liver carcinoma. They got blood RNA out of unsorted whole blood and also pulled out germline DNA. Production of TCR beta cDNA used roughly 480 ng total RNA together with a constant-region primer. Three nested multiplex PCR rounds of slightly modified ARM-PCR generated TCR beta libraries. The first two PCR rounds, approximately 11 cycles each, used TRBV1-TRBV30 forward primers and a C-beta reverse primer. TCRdb independently ran MiXCR on the multiplex PCR reads; one entry per CDR3 protein. This table holds around 210,000 distinct CDR3 sequences, 65% found once. Source material: peripheral blood. These receptors originate from a woman in her sixties with primary liver carcinoma and hepatitis B virus infection.

The chain uses TRBV24-1 and TRBJ2-1; 9 bases fit TRBD2. The germline V gene has CDR1 KGHDR and CDR2 SFDVKD. Trimming cost V 5 bases and J 4 bases; bases outside gene matches: 11. This CDR3 is built from 17 residues. The CDR3 DNA follows: TGTGCCACCAGTGTTAAGACTAGCGGAACGCTTTACAATGAGCAGTTCTTC. Protein product: CATSVKTSGTLYNEQFF.

A note on this clonotype: A read error may produce the germline difference seen at one junction end. The chain recombines TRBV4-1 with TRBJ2-5; D is unresolved. The CDR3 runs 13 residues. Germline-derived CDR1 and CDR2 are MGHRA and YSYEKL. In DNA form, the CDR3 reads TGCTCCAGCAGCCTGACGGTCCAAGAGACCCAGTACTTC. This translates into CSSSLTVQETQYF.

A note on this clonotype: This sequence may be a read error, since a much larger clone differs from it by one base. The V and J genes are TRBV12-3 or TRBV12-4 and TRBJ2-2; D gene unclear. This CDR3 is 14 amino acids long. The CDR3 sequence: CPSSLRHNTGELFF. CDR3 coding DNA: TGTCCCAGCAGTTTAAGGCATAACACCGGGGAGCTGTTTTTT.

The chain has TRBV28 and TRBJ1-2; D remains unclear. CDR3 length: 15 residues. Germline loops: CDR1 MDHEN, CDR2 SYDVKM. V was shortened by 6 bases and J by 7 bases, with 21 bases between the two germline ends. The CDR3 DNA follows: TGTGCCAGCAGCCAAGGGAGAGGCCGCCGTAGTGGCTACACCTTC. Protein sequence: CASSQGRGRRSGYTF.

A note on this clonotype: A read error may explain this, as a much larger clone is one base away. This chain joins TRBV29-1 and TRBJ1-2; no reliable D call. This CDR3 comprises 14 residues. Germline V gene lookup returns CDR1 SQVTM and CDR2 ANQGSEA. The CDR3 coding sequence is TGCGGCGTTGAAGACCCCGGGCACTTCTATGGCTACACCTTC. Translated, it gives CGVEDPGHFYGYTF.

Points on this clonotype: No conserved phenylalanine or tryptophan is present at the end of the CDR3, so a read error is the likely explanation. The V call is TRBV4-2, the J call TRBJ1-1, with 7 positions matching TRBD1. The V and J ends lost 1 base and 4 bases, in that order; junction bases with no gene match: 9. CDR3 length: 16 residues. From germline, CDR1 is LGHNA and CDR2 YNFKEQ. The CDR3 sequence: CASSQAKGQMSTEAFS. The CDR3 nucleotides read TGTGCCAGCAGCCAAGCTAAGGGACAGATGAGCACTGAAGCTTTCTCT.

The genes are TRBV12-5 and TRBJ2-7; TRBD1 might be the D (5 bases). The CDR3 covers 15 residues. V shed 3 bases and J shed 7 bases, with 19 bases lying between them. Germline V gene data show CDR1 as LGHNT and CDR2 as FRNRAP. CDR3 residues: CASGFHTGYSHEQYF. The CDR3 DNA reads as TGTGCTAGTGGTTTCCATACAGGTTATTCCCATGAGCAGTACTTC.

In regard to this clonotype: Sequence at one end of the junction differs from germline and may be a read error. The chain recombines TRBV6-5 with TRBJ2-1; 9 positions match TRBD2. Germline CDR1 MNHEY, CDR2 SVGAGI. The CDR3 is 15 amino acids. The CDR3 DNA follows: TGTGCCAGCAACAACGGGGCTAGCGGGATAAATGAGGAGTTCTTC. As protein: CASNNGASGINEEFF.

For this clonotype: This sequence may be a read error, since a much larger clone differs from it by one base. The chain links TRBV6-5 to TRBJ2-7; 11 nucleotides match TRBD2. Per germline, CDR1 MNHEY and CDR2 SVGAGI. The CDR3 spans 15 residues. Trimming took 10 bases from V and 1 from J; bases not matched to a gene: 9. CDR3 nucleotide sequence: TGTGCCAACAGCACCCGGACTAGCGGGTCCTACGAGCAGTACTTC. This codes for CANSTRTSGSYEQYF.

Of note for this clonotype: The conserved phenylalanine or tryptophan normally closing the CDR3 is absent here, so this likely arose from a read error. V usage is TRBV12-3 or TRBV12-4 and J usage is TRBJ2-1; 10 bases fit TRBD1. Germline trimming cut 9 bases from V and 9 bases from J; bases unmatched to any gene: 5. CDR3 length: 12 residues. CDR3 sequence reads: CASRQGATEQFI. The CDR3 nucleotides are TGTGCCAGTAGACAGGGGGCAACTGAGCAGTTCATC.

On this clonotype itself: A much larger clone is a single base away; this may be a read error. The V gene is TRBV4-1, the J gene TRBJ2-1; 7 bases fit TRBD1. Trimming took 0 bases from V and 6 from J; bases not matched to a gene: 8. The CDR3 extends over 16 amino acids. The germline gives CDR1 MGHRA, CDR2 YSYEKL. CDR3 sequence reads: CASSQEATGVVNEQFF. CDR3 coding DNA: TGCGCCAGCAGCCAAGAAGCCACAGGGGTTGTCAATGAGCAGTTCTTC.

As for this clonotype: A read error may account for a junction end that differs from germline. CDR3 protein: CASSQPPLRGTSGRVSGELFF. The CDR3, as DNA: TGCGCCAGCAGCCAACCCCCCCTGCGTGGGACTAGCGGGAGGGTTTCCGGGGAGCTATTTTTT. The rearrangement links TRBV4-1 to TRBJ2-2; TRBD2 agrees at 16 bases. This CDR3 has 21 amino acids. Germline CDR1 reads MGHRA; CDR2 reads YSYEKL.

This clonotype was observed at least ten times. The CDR3 loop reads CASSEGSSGRTGELFF. In nucleotides, the CDR3 is TGCGCCAGCAGTGAGGGTTCCAGCGGGAGAACCGGGGAGCTGTTTTTT. This rearrangement joins TRBV10-2 to TRBJ2-2; 8 bases agree with TRBD2. Germline CDR1 is WSHSY and CDR2 is SAAADI. CDR3 length: 16 residues. Losses at the gene ends were 2 bases for V and 5 bases for J; bases not matched to a gene: 7.

Comments on this clonotype: At one boundary the junction diverges from the germline segment, which might be a read error. The J gene is TRBJ2-3, the V gene TRBV11-2, with 8 bases fitting TRBD2. Germline loops: CDR1 SGHAT, CDR2 FQNNGV. This CDR3 comprises 16 residues. The CDR3 is CTSSTGSGASTDMQYF. The CDR3 nucleotides read TGTACCAGCAGCACTGGTAGCGGGGCTAGTACAGATATGCAGTATTTT.

In its sample, this clonotype was seen many times. The J gene is TRBJ2-1, the V gene TRBV29-1; 8 positions match TRBD2. Trimming cost V 1 base and J 4 bases; bases outside gene matches: 15. The CDR3 contains 18 residues. CDR1 SQVTM and CDR2 ANQGSEA come from the germline V gene. CDR3 nucleotide sequence: TGCAGCGTTGAAGGTGGAGCGGGAGAGCTCCCGGATTACAATGAGCAGTTCTTC. This gives the protein CSVEGGAGELPDYNEQFF.

Comment on this clonotype: This may stem from a read error, because a much larger clone lies one nucleotide away. This chain links TRBV12-3 or TRBV12-4 with TRBJ2-7; a possible D gene is TRBD1 (6 bases). The length of the CDR3 is 14 residues. Trimming removed 4 bases at V and 5 bases at J, with 15 bases between. In DNA, the CDR3 is TGTGCCAGCAGTTCGGACAGTCGGCCCCACGAGCAGTACTTC. Its protein is CASSSDSRPHEQYF.

CDR3 residues: CANSGDGNNQPQHF. The DNA for the CDR3 is TGTGCCAACTCGGGGGACGGCAACAATCAGCCCCAGCATTTT. The genes are TRBV18 and TRBJ1-5, with a possible D match to TRBD1 (5 bases). Trimming took 10 bases from V and 3 from J, leaving 16 bases between them. This CDR3 region has 14 residues. Per germline, CDR1 KGHSH and CDR2 LQKENI.

At least ten counts were recorded for this clonotype. The CDR3 DNA sequence: TGTGCCAGCAGCTCTCGCCCCCCTACTAGCGGGAAAAGCAATGAGCAGTTCTTC. This translates into CASSSRPPTSGKSNEQFF. V and J are TRBV6-5 and TRBJ2-1; 10 positions match TRBD2. Germline V gene lookup returns CDR1 MNHEY and CDR2 SVGAGI. The CDR3 is 18 residues long. The trim removed 6 bases at V and 6 bases at J, leaving 17 bases unmatched.

Concerning this clonotype itself: A much bigger clone sits one base away, suggesting this may be a read error. The chain joins TRBV4-2 to TRBJ2-1; TRBD1 agrees at 9 bases. Germline V CDR1 and CDR2: LGHNA, YNFKEQ. The CDR3 is made up of 16 amino acids. The DNA for the CDR3 is TGTGTCAGCAGCCCTGGACAGGGGAGCTCCTACAATGAGCAGTTCTTC. Amino acid sequence: CVSSPGQGSSYNEQFF.

On this clonotype: It may be a read error: a sequence one base away is much more abundant. No conserved phenylalanine or tryptophan ends this CDR3, so it is likely a read error. V is TRBV6-5 and J is TRBJ1-1; maybe TRBD1 (5 bases). V was trimmed by 6 bases and J by 5 bases, leaving 16 bases between them. Germline V lookup: CDR1 MNHEY, CDR2 SVGAGI. This CDR3 has 14 amino acids. CDR3 in DNA: TGTGCCAGCAGCTCCGCCCGGCGGGGGACTGAAGCTTTCTTA. It yields the protein CASSSARRGTEAFL.

With respect to this clonotype: Given a much more abundant clone one base away, this may be a read error. V is TRBV12-3 or TRBV12-4 and J is TRBJ2-6; D is undetermined. This CDR3 spans 17 amino acids. The CDR3 nucleotides are TGTACCAGCAGTCCTCCCCGGGCCTACTCTGGGGCCAACGTCCTGACTTTC. Encoded protein: CTSSPPRAYSGANVLTF.

Of note for this clonotype: It may be a read error: a sequence one base away is much more abundant. The CDR3 reads CASSQEGLAGPEQYF. CDR3 in DNA: TGTGCCAGCAGCCAAGAGGGACTAGCGGGACCCGAGCAGTACTTC. V usage is TRBV4-2 and J usage is TRBJ2-7; 13 bases are a match to TRBD2. The CDR3 is made up of 15 amino acids. CDR1 and CDR2 (germline): LGHNA, YNFKEQ. Germline trimming cut 0 bases from V and 6 bases from J; bases unmatched to any gene: 2.

This clonotype was counted ten times or more. The V and J genes are TRBV12-3 or TRBV12-4 and TRBJ1-2, with 8 bases lining up with TRBD1. Losses at the gene ends were 3 bases for V and 3 bases for J; bases not matched to a gene: 9. The CDR3 is 16 amino acids. CDR3 region: CASSLGSGGAYYGYTF. CDR3 DNA: TGTGCCAGCAGTTTGGGTTCAGGGGGCGCCTACTATGGCTACACCTTC.

This clonotype was counted at least ten times. The chain joins TRBV12-3 or TRBV12-4 to TRBJ1-2; 7 bases agree with TRBD1. The CDR3 spans 16 residues. Trimming at V came to 4 bases and at J to 0 bases, leaving 8 bases not matched to a gene. CDR3 bases: TGTGCCAGCAGTTATGCGACAGGGACCCCTAACTATGGCTACACCTTC. Translation gives CASSYATGTPNYGYTF.

This rearrangement joins TRBV27 to TRBJ2-3; D not certain. CDR3 length: 13 amino acids. V shed 0 bases and J shed 3 bases, with 4 bases lying between them. In germline, CDR1 is MNHEY, CDR2 SMNVEV (reference sequence). In DNA form, the CDR3 reads TGTGCCAGCAGTTTATCGTGGACAGATACGCAGTATTTT. Its protein is CASSLSWTDTQYF.

As concerns this clonotype: Compared with germline, one end of the junction differs, possibly owing to a read error. The chain links TRBV11-2 to TRBJ2-7, with D perhaps TRBD1 (5 bases). The CDR3 runs 12 residues. Germline-derived CDR1 and CDR2 are SGHAT and FQNNGV. CDR3 residues: CVSSLGACEQYF. In DNA form, the CDR3 reads TGTGTCAGCAGCTTAGGGGCCTGCGAGCAGTACTTC.

Comment on this clonotype: Its ends do not fully match the called genes, so a read error is possible. The chain uses TRBV28 and TRBJ2-5; D perhaps matches TRBD1 (6 bases). CDR3 size: 15 residues. CDR1 is MDHEN and CDR2 is SYDVKM in the germline V gene. CDR3: CTSSLPVRGGETQYF. CDR3 nucleotides: TGTACCAGCAGTTTGCCGGTCAGGGGCGGCGAGACCCAGTATTTC.